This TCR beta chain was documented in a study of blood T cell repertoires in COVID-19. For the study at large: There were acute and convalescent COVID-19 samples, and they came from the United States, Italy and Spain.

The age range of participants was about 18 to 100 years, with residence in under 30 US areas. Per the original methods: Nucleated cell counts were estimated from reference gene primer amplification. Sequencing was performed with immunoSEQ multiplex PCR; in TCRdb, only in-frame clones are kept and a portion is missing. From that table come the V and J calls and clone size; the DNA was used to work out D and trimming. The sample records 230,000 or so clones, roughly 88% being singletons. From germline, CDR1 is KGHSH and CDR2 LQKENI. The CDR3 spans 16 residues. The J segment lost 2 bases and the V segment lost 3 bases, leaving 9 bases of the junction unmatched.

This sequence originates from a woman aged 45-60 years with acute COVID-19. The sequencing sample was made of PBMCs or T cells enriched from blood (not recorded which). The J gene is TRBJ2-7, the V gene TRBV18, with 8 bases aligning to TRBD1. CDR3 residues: CASSPRGGQGPYEQYF. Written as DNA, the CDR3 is TGTGCCAGCTCACCCCGCGGTGGACAGGGCCCCTACGAGCAGTACTTC.